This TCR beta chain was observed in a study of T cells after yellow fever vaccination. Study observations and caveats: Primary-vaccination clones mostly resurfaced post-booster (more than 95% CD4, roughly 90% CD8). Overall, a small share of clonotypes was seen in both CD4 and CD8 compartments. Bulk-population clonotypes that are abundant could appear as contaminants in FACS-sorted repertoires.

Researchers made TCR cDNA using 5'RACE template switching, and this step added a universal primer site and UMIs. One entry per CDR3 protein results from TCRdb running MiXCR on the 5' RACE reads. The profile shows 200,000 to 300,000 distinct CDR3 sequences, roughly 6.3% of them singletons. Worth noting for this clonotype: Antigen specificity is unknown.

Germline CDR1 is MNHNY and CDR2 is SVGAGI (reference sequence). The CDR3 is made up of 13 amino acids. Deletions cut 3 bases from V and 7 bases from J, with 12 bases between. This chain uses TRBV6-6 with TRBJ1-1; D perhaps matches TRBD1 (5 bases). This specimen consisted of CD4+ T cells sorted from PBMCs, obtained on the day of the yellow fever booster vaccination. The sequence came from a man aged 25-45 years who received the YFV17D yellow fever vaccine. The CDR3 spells CASSYGGSVEAFF. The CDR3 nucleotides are TGTGCCAGCAGTTATGGGGGGTCCGTTGAAGCTTTCTTT.